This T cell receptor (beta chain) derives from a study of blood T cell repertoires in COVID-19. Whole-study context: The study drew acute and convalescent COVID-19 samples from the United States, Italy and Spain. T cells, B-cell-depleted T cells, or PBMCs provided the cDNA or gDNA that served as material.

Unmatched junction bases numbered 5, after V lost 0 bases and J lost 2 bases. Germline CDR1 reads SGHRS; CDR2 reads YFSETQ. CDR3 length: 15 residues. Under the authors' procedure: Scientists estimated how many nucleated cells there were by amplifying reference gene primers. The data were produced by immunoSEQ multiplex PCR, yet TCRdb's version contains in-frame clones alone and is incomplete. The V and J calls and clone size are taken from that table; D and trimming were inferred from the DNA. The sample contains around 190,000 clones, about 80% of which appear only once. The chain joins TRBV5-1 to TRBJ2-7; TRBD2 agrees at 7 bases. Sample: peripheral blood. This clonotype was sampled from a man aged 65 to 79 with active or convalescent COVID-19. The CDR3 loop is CASSLGGLPTYEQYF. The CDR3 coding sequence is TGCGCCAGCAGCTTGGGGGGACTACCCACCTACGAGCAGTACTTC.